The next 12 T cell receptor beta chains were all read from a single sample in a study of blood T cells in healthy people across ages. The use of a sample-barcoded 5' primer and a J-beta primer mix characterized a second PCR of roughly 7 to 12 cycles. One entry per CDR3 protein results from TCRdb running MiXCR on the 5' RACE reads. Counted here are around 790,000 distinct CDR3 sequences, under 45% occurring once; the ten biggest clones make up roughly 18%. Sequencing was performed on blood. The source of these receptors is a man aged 60 to 75 in good health.

This clonotype was seen a few times. The DNA for the CDR3 is TGCGCCAGCAGCTTGTCGACTAGCGGGGCAGATACGCAGTATTTT. Translating it yields CASSLSTSGADTQYF. The chain uses TRBV5-1 and TRBJ2-3, with TRBD2 matching 11 bases. This CDR3 is 15 amino acids long. V dropped 1 base and J dropped 4; count of bases not matched to a gene: 2. Germline-derived CDR1 and CDR2 are SGHRS and YFSETQ.

This clonotype was recorded once. The chain links TRBV20-1 to TRBJ2-3; 10 nucleotides agree with TRBD2. V lost 4 bases to trimming and J lost 5 bases; unmatched junction nucleotides: 6. CDR3 size: 14 residues. Germline V lookup: CDR1 DFQATT, CDR2 SNEGSKA (reference sequence). The CDR3 is CSAKAGGLGDTQYF. In nucleotides, the CDR3 is TGCAGTGCTAAAGCGGGGGGGCTTGGAGATACGCAGTATTTT.

The J gene is TRBJ2-1, the V gene TRBV7-9, with D perhaps TRBD2 (5 bases). V was shortened by 2 bases and J by 10 bases, with 9 bases between the two germline ends. This CDR3 spans 12 amino acids. The germline gives CDR1 SEHNR, CDR2 FQNEAQ (reference sequence). CDR3 DNA: TGTGCCAGCAGCTTAATTAGAGGGGAGCAGTTCTTC. The encoded protein is CASSLIRGEQFF.

This clonotype showed up just a few times. This rearrangement joins TRBV4-1 to TRBJ2-7; TRBD2 is a possible D gene (5 bases). The CDR3 loop spans 14 amino acids. Trimming took 4 bases from V and 5 from J, leaving 15 bases between them. CDR1 is MGHRA and CDR2 is YSYEKL in the germline V gene. This CDR3 is CASSLDSKVHEQYF. The DNA for the CDR3 is TGCGCCAGCAGCCTGGACTCAAAAGTCCACGAGCAGTACTTC.

This clonotype has more than one count but fewer than ten. The genes are TRBV9 and TRBJ2-5; D call uncertain. V was trimmed by 3 bases and J by 1 base, leaving 13 bases between them. Germline-derived CDR1 and CDR2 are SGDLS and YYNGEE. The CDR3 covers 15 residues. DNA of the CDR3: TGTGCCAGCAGCGCATCCCCCAGCATCCAAGAGACCCAGTACTTC. Its protein is CASSASPSIQETQYF.

This clonotype was observed at least ten times. V usage is TRBV12-3 or TRBV12-4 and J usage is TRBJ2-7, with TRBD2 as a possible D gene (5 bases). The CDR3 consists of 15 residues. The ends were cut back, 7 bases at V and 2 bases at J, with 18 bases in the middle. The CDR3 here is CASKFSEGYPYEQYF. The CDR3 DNA is TGTGCCAGCAAGTTCAGCGAGGGTTATCCCTACGAGCAGTACTTC.

As concerns this clonotype: A much larger clonotype is one base distant, so this may be a read error. The chain joins TRBV5-1 to TRBJ2-5; 11 bases are a match to TRBD2. The CDR3 covers 15 residues. CDR1 is SGHRS, CDR2 YFSETQ, per germline. Here the CDR3 reads CARSLGTSGLETQYF. The CDR3 bases are TGCGCCCGCAGCTTGGGGACTAGCGGTTTGGAGACCCAGTACTTC.

This sequence joins TRBV7-2 and TRBJ2-4, with TRBD1 identical over 8 bases. Trimming cost V 0 bases and J 1 base; bases outside gene matches: 14. This CDR3 has 20 residues. The germline V gene encodes CDR1 SGHTA and CDR2 FQGNSA. CDR3 DNA: TGTGCCAGCAGCTTAGCCCTAGGGGCAGGGGGCCTAGGTGCCAAAAACATTCAGTACTTC. This gives the protein CASSLALGAGGLGAKNIQYF.

This clonotype was recorded once. This sequence joins TRBV10-3 and TRBJ2-4; 9 bases align to TRBD1. The J call may not be correct, given that the DNA end is closer to TRBJ2-7. This CDR3 spans 15 amino acids. Germline V gene sequence: CDR1 ENHRY, CDR2 SYGVKD. The CDR3 protein is CAISDPGTGTYEQYF. The CDR3 DNA is TGTGCCATCAGTGATCCGGGGACAGGGACCTACGAGCAGTACTTC.

This clonotype was detected only a few times. CDR3 in DNA: TGTGCCAGCAGTTTAGCTACAGGGGCCGGGGACACTGAAGCTTTCTTT. Amino acid sequence: CASSLATGAGDTEAFF. The chain couples TRBV12-3 or TRBV12-4 to TRBJ1-1, with TRBD1 matching 7 bases. The length of the CDR3 is 16 residues. V shed 0 bases, J shed 3 bases, and the junction held 7 bases outside the gene matches.

This CDR3 is CASSLDQGSYEQYF. CDR3 sequence (DNA): TGCGCCAGCAGCTTGGATCAGGGATCTTACGAGCAGTACTTC. J is TRBJ2-7 and V is TRBV5-1, with a weak D call TRBD1 (5 bases). The CDR3 loop spans 14 amino acids. Per germline, CDR1 SGHRS and CDR2 YFSETQ. The V end was cut by 0 bases, the J end by 4 bases, with 11 bases between.

The CDR3 region has the DNA TGTGCCAGCAGCTTGGAACCTAGAAGCACAGATACGCAGTATTTT. Amino acids: CASSLEPRSTDTQYF. The chain links TRBV5-8 to TRBJ2-3; D ambiguous. Trimming left V 0 bases short and J 0 bases short, with 8 bases between. This CDR3 has 15 residues. Germline-derived CDR1 and CDR2 are SGHTS and YDEGEE.